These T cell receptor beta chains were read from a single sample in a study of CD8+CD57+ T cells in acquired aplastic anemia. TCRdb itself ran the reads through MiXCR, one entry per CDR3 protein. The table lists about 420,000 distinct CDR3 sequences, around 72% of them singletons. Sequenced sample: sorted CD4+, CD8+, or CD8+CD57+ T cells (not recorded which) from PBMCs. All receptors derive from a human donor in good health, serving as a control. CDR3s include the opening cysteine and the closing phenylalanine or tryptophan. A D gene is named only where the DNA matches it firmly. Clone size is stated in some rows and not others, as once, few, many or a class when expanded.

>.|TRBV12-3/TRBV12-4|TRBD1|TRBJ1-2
TGTGCCAGCAGCCAAGAAGGGACAGAAGCTTATGGCTACACCTTC
CASSQEGTEAYGYTF
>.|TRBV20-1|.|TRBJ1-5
TGCAGTGCTTTGGGGAGGGGAGCTGACCAGCCCCAGCATTTT
CSALGRGADQPQHF
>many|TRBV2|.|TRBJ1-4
TGTGCCAGCATCTCAGCAACTAATGAAAAACTGTTTTTT
CASISATNEKLFF
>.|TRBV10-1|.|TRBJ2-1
TGCGCCAGCAGTGAGTCTGGTAAGCCCGCGAATGAGCAGTTCTTC
CASSESGKPANEQFF
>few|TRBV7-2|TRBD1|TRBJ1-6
TGTGCCAGCAGCCTAAGGACAGGGGGAGGTTCACCCCTCCACTTT
CASSLRTGGGSPLHF
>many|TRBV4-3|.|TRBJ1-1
TGCGCCAGCAGCCAAGCCTTGATAGGGAACACTGAAGCTTTCTTT
CASSQALIGNTEAFF
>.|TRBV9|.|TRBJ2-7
TGTGCCAGCAGCGTAAGGGTGGGGCGGAACGAACAGTACTTC
CASSVRVGRNEQYF
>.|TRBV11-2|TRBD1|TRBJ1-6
TGTGCCAGCAGCTGTTTGGGACAGGCACCCCTCCACTTT
CASSCLGQAPLHF
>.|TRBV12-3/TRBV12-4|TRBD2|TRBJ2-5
TGTGCCAGCAGGCGGGGGTGCGAGACCCAGTACTTC
CASRRGCETQYF
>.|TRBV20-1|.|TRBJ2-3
TGCAGCGCTAGGCGGATGAGATACGCAGCGCAGTATTTT
CSARRMRYAAQYF
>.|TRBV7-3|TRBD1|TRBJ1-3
TGTGCCAGCAGCTCTAACAGGGGTCAAATCTACTCTGGAAACACCATATATTTT
CASSSNRGQIYSGNTIYF
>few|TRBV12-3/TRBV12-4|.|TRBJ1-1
TGTGCCAGCAGTTTATGGCAGAACACTGAAGCTTTCTTT
CASSLWQNTEAFF
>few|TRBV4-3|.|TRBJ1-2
TGCGCCAGCAGCCAAGATCGGGGGGCCAGGTATGGCTACACCTTC
CASSQDRGARYGYTF
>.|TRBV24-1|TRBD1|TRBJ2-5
TGTGCCACCAGTGAGGCAGGGGGTTCCTGGCAAGAGACCCAGTACTTC
CATSEAGGSWQETQYF
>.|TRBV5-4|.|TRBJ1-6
TGTGCCAGCAGCTTGAGGCACGATTCACCCCTCCACTTT
CASSLRHDSPLHF